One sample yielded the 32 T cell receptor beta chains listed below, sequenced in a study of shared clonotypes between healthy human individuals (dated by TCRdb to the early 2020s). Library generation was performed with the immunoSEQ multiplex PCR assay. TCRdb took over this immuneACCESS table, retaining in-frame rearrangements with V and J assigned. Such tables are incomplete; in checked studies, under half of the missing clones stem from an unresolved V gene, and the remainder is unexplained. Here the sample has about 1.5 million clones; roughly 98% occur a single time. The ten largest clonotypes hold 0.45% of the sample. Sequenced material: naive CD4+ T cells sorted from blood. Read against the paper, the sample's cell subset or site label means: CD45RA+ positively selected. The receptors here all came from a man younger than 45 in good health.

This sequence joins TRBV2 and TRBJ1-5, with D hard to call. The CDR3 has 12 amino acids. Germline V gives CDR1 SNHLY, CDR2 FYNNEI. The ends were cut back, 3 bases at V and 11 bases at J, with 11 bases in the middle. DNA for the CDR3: TGTGCCAGCAGTGAGGCCGGCGGGTCCCAGCATTTT. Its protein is CASSEAGGSQHF.

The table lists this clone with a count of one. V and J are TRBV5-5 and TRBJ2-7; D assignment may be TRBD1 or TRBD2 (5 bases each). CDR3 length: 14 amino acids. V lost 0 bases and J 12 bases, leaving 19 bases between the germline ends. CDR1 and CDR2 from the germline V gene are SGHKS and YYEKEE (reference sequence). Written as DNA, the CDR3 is TGTGCCAGCAGCTTGGGCAGGGACCTTACCTGGTGGTACTTC. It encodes CASSLGRDLTWWYF.

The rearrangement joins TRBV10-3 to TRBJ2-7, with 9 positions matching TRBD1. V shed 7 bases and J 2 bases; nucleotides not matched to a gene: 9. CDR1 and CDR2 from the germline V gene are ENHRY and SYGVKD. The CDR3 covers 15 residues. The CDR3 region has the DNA TGTGCCATCAACACACCGGGACAGGGAGCCTACGAGCAGTACTTC. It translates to CAINTPGQGAYEQYF.

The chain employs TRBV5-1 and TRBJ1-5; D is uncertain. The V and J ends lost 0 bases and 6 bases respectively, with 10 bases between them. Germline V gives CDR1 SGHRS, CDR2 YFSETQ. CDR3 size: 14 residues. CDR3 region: CASSLVEGGQPQHF. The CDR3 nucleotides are TGCGCCAGCAGCTTGGTCGAGGGAGGTCAGCCCCAGCATTTT.

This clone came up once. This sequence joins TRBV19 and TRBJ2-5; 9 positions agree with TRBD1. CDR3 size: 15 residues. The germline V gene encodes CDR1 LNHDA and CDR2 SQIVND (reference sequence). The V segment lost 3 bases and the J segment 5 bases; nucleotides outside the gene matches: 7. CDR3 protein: CASSISDRGRETQYF. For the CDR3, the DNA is TGTGCCAGTAGTATCTCGGACAGGGGACGGGAGACCCAGTACTTC.

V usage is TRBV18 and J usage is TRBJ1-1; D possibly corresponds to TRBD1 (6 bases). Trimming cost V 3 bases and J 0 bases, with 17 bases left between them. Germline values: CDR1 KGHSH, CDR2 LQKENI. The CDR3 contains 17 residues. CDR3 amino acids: CASSPFGTFIMNTEAFF. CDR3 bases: TGTGCCAGCTCACCCTTTGGGACATTTATCATGAACACTGAAGCTTTCTTT.

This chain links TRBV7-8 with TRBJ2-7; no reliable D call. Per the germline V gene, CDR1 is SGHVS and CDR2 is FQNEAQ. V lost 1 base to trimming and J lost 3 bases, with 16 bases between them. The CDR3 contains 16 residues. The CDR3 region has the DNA TGTGCCAGCAGCTTAGGGGGTAGCCCCCTCTACTACGAGCAGTACTTC. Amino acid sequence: CASSLGGSPLYYEQYF. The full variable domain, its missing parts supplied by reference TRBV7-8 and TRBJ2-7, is GAGVSQSPRYKVAKRGQDVALRCDPISGHVSLFWYQQALGQGPEFLTYFQNEAQLDKSGLPSDRFFAERPEGSVSTLKIQRTQQEDSAVYLCASSLGGSPLYYEQYFGPGTRLTVT.

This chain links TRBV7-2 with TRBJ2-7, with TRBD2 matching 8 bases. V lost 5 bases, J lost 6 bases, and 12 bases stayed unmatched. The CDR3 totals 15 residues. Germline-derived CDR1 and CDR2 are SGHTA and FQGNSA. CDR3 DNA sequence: TGTGCCAGCAGCCCCGACGGCGCGGGAGGTCTCGAGCAGTACTTC. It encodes CASSPDGAGGLEQYF. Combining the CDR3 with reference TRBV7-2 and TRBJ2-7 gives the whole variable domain GAGVSQSPSNKVTEKGKDVELRCDPISGHTALYWYRQSLGQGLEFLIYFQGNSAPDKSGLPSDRFSAERTGGSVSTLTIQRTQQEDSAVYLCASSPDGAGGLEQYFGPGTRLTVT.

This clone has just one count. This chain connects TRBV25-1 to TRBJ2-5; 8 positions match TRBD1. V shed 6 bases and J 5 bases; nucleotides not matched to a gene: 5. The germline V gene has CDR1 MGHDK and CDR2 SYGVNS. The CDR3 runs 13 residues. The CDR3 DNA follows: TGTGCCAGCAGCAACCAGGGGGCGGAGACCCAGTACTTC. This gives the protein CASSNQGAETQYF.

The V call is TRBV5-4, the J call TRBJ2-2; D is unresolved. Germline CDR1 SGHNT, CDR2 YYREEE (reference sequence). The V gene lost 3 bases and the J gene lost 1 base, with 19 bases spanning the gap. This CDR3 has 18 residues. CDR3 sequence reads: CASSWTHHRRRNTGELFF. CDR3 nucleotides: TGTGCCAGCAGCTGGACCCATCACCGACGGAGGAACACCGGGGAGCTGTTTTTT.

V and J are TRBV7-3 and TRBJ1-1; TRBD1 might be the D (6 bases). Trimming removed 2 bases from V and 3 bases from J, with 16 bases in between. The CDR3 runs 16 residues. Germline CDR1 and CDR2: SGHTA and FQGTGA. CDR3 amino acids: CASSLEGQGWYTEAFF. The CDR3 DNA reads TGTGCCAGCAGCTTAGAGGGGCAGGGGTGGTACACTGAAGCTTTCTTT.

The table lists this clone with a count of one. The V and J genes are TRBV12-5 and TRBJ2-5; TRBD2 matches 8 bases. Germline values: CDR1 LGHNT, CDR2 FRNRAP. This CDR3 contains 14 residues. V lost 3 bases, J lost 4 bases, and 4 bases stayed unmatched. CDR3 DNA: TGTGCTAGTGGTTTTACGGGAGGGCGAGAGACCCAGTACTTC. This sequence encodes CASGFTGGRETQYF. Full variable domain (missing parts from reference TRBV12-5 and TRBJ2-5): DARVTQTPRHKVTEMGQEVTMRCQPILGHNTVFWYRQTMMQGLELLAYFRNRAPLDDSGMPKDRFSAEMPDATLATLKIQPSEPRDSAVYFCASGFTGGRETQYFGPGTRLLVL.

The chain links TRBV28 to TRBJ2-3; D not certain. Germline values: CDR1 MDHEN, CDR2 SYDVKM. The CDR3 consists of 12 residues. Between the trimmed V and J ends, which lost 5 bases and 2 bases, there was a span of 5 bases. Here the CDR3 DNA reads TGTGCCAGCAGTCCGGTCACAGATACGCAGTATTTT. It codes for CASSPVTDTQYF.

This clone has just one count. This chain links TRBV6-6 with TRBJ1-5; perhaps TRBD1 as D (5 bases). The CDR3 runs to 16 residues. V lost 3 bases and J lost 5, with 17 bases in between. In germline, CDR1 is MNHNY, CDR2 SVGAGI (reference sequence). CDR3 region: CASSYLGQTPHQPQHF. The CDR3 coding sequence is TGTGCCAGCAGTTATCTGGGGCAAACCCCCCATCAGCCCCAGCATTTT.

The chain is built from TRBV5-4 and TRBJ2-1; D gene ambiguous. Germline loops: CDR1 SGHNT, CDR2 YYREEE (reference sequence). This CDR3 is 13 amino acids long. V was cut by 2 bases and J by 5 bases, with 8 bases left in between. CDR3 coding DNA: TGTGCCAGCAGCTTCCGACTCAACAATGAGCAGTTCTTC. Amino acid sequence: CASSFRLNNEQFF.

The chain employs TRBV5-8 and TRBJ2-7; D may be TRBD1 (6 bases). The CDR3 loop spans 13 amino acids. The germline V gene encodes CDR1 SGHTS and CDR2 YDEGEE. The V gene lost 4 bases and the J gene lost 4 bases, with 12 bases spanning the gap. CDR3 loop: CASSNTGSYEQYF. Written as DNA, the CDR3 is TGTGCCAGCAGCAATACAGGGAGTTACGAGCAGTACTTC.

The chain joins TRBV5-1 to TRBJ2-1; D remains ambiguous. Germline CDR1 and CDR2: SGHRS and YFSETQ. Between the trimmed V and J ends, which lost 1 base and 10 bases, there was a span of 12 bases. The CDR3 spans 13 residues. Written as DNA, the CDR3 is TGCGCCAGCAGCTTGATCCCCCCCGGGGAGCAGTTCTTC. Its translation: CASSLIPPGEQFF.

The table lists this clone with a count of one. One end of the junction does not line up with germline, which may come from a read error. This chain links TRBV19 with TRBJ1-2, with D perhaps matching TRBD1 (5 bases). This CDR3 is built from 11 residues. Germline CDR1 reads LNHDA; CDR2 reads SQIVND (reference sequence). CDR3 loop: CASRVGAHYTF. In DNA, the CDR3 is TGTGCAAGTAGAGTTGGGGCCCACTACACCTTC.

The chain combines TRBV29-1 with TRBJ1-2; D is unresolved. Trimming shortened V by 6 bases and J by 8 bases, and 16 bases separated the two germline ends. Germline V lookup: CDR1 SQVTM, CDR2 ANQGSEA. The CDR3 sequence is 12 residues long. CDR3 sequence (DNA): TGCAGCGTCATGGTCCCCTCGAAGGGCTACACCTTC. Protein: CSVMVPSKGYTF.

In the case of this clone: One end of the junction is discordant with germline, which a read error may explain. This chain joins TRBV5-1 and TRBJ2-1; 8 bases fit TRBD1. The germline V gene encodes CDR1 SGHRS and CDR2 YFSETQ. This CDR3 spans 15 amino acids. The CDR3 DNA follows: TGCGCCAGCAGCTTGGGGGACAGGTCCTCCAATGAGCAGTTCTTC. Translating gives CASSLGDRSSNEQFF.

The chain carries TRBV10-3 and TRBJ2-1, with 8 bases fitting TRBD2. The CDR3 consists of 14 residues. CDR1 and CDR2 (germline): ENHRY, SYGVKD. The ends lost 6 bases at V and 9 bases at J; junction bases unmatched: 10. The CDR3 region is CAIRGAGDHPEQFF. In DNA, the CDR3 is TGTGCCATCAGGGGAGCGGGAGATCACCCTGAGCAGTTCTTC.

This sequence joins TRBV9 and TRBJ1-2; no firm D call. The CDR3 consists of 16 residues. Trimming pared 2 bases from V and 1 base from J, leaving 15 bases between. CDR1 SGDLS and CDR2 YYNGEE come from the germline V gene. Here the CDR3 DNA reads TGTGCCAGCAGCGTTCAAGCCGGAGGAATTAACTATGGCTACACCTTC. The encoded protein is CASSVQAGGINYGYTF.

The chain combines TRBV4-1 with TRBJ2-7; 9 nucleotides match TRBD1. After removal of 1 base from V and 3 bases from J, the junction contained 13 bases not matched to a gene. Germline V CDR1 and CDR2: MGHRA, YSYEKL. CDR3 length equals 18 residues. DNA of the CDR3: TGCGCCAGCAGCCAAGCGACAGGGGGGTGGACTAGTTACTACGAGCAGTACTTC. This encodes CASSQATGGWTSYYEQYF.

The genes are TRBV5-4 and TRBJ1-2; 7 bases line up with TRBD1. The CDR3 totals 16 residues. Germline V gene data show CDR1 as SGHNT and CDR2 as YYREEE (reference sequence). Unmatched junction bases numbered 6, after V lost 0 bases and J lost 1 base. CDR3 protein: CASSLVGQYDNYGYTF. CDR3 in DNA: TGTGCCAGCAGCTTGGTGGGACAGTACGATAACTATGGCTACACCTTC.

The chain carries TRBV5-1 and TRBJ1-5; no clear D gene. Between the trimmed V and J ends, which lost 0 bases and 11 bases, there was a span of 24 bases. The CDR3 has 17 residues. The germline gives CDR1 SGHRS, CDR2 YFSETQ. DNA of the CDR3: TGCGCCAGCAGCTTGGATGGGGTGCTCAGCTCCGGGGATTCCCAGCATTTT. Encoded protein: CASSLDGVLSSGDSQHF.

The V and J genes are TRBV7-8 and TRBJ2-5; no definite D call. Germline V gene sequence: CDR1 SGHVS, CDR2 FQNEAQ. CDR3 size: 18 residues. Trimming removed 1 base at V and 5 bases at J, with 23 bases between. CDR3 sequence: CASSLGKLSANKRETQYF. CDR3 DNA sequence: TGTGCCAGCAGCTTAGGAAAATTATCAGCCAACAAGAGGGAGACCCAGTACTTC.

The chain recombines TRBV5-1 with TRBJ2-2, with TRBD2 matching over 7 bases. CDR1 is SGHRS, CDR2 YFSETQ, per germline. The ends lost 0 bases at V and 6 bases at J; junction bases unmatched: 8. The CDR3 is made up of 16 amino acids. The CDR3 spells CASSLEPRGFPGELFF. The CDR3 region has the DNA TGCGCCAGCAGCTTGGAGCCGCGGGGGTTCCCCGGGGAGCTGTTTTTT.

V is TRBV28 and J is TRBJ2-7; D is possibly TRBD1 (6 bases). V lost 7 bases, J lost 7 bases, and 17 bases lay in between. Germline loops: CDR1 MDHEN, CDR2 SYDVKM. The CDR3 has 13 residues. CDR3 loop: CASMGAPLLEQYF. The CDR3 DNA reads TGTGCCAGCATGGGGGCACCACTTCTGGAGCAGTACTTC.

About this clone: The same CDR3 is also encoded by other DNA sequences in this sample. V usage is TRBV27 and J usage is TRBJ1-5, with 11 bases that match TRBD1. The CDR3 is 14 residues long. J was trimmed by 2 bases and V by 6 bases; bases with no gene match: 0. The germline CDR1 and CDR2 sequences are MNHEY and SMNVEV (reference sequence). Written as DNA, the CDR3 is TGTGCCAGCAGGGGACAGGGGGGCAATCAGCCCCAGCATTTT. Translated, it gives CASRGQGGNQPQHF.

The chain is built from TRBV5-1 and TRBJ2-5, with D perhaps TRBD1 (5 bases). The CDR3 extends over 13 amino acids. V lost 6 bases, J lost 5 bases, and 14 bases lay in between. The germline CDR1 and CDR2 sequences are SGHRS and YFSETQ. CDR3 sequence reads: CASKPEGVETQYF. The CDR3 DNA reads TGCGCCAGCAAGCCAGAAGGGGTTGAGACCCAGTACTTC.

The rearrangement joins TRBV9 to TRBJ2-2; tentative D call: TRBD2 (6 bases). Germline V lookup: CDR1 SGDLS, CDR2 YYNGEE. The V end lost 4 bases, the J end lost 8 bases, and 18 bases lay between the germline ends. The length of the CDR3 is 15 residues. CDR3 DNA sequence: TGTGCCAGCAGCCCGGGGACTCCGGGATTAGGGGAGCTGTTTTTT. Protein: CASSPGTPGLGELFF.

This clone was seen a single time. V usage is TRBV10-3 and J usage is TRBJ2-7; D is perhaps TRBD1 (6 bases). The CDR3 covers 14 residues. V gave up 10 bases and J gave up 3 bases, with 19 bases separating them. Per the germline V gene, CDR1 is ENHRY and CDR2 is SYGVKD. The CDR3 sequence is CATGDRRDFYEQYF. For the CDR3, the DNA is TGTGCCACAGGTGACAGGAGAGATTTCTACGAGCAGTACTTC.